The 28 T cell receptor beta chains given below trace back to one sample, sequenced in a study of cytomegalovirus exposure and HLA in healthy donors. Use of 60 Vbeta and 13 Jbeta primers characterized the PCR. Clones were sequenced by immunoSEQ multiplex PCR, and TCRdb holds only the in-frame ones, with some missing. The sample holds around 100,000 clones, roughly 74% seen once. The sequenced sample consisted of PBMCs. The origin of the receptors is a woman aged 40-49 years in good health and CMV-seronegative.

The chain joins TRBV19 to TRBJ2-7, with a possible D match to TRBD1 (5 bases). V lost 4 bases, J lost 0 bases, and 13 bases lay in between. The CDR3 loop spans 15 amino acids. Germline V CDR1 and CDR2: LNHDA, SQIVND (reference sequence). The CDR3 here is CASSTPDSNSYEQYF. CDR3 sequence (DNA): TGTGCCAGTAGTACCCCCGACAGCAACTCCTACGAGCAGTACTTC.

A note on this clone: One junction end disagrees with the germline gene, perhaps due to a read error. This sequence joins TRBV7-9 and TRBJ1-2; 7 nucleotides align to TRBD1. CDR3 length: 14 residues. CDR1 and CDR2 from the germline V gene are SEHNR and FQNEAQ (reference sequence). The DNA of the CDR3 is TGTTCCAGCAGCTTCTCCCACGACAGGGATGGCTACACCTTC. It codes for CSSSFSHDRDGYTF.

This clone was seen a handful of times. This chain joins TRBV7-9 and TRBJ1-6; no clear D gene. The CDR3 loop spans 13 amino acids. V gave up 5 bases and J gave up 7 bases, with 9 bases separating them. The germline V gene encodes CDR1 SEHNR and CDR2 FQNEAQ (reference sequence). CDR3 in DNA: TGTGCCAGCAGCCGAGATACCAATTCACCCCTCCACTTT. It translates to CASSRDTNSPLHF.

V gene TRBV19 combines with J gene TRBJ2-3; tentative D call: TRBD2 (6 bases). The germline V and J ends were trimmed by 6 bases and 5 bases, with 18 bases remaining between them. CDR3 length: 15 amino acids. From germline, CDR1 is LNHDA and CDR2 SQIVND (reference sequence). CDR3 protein: CASSGPGDSVDTQYF. DNA of the CDR3: TGTGCCAGTAGCGGACCGGGGGATTCGGTAGATACGCAGTATTTT.

The chain links TRBV9 to TRBJ2-7; the match to TRBD2 covers 8 bases. CDR1 and CDR2 (germline): SGDLS, YYNGEE. This CDR3 contains 16 residues. The V gene end was trimmed by 5 bases and the J gene end by 4 bases; junction bases not matched to a gene: 14. CDR3: CASSPAGAGGIYEQYF. The CDR3 coding sequence is TGTGCCAGCAGTCCGGCCGGGGCGGGAGGAATATACGAGCAGTACTTC.

The gene calls are TRBV6-1 and TRBJ1-3, with D unclear. Per germline, CDR1 MNHNS and CDR2 SASEGT. This CDR3 has 16 amino acids. V was pared by 2 bases and J by 15 bases, with 26 bases between. The CDR3 DNA is TGTGCCAGCAGTGAAATTAGGGAGCCCCATTCTTACTATAGATATTTT. Its translation is CASSEIREPHSYYRYF.

This clone was seen a single time. V and J are TRBV7-2 and TRBJ2-3; tentative D call: TRBD1 (5 bases). Germline CDR1 reads SGHTA; CDR2 reads FQGNSA. The V end was cut by 5 bases, the J end by 8 bases, with 20 bases between. This CDR3 contains 15 residues. This chain's CDR3 is CASSLSGPGPVTQYF. CDR3 bases: TGTGCCAGCAGCCTCTCAGGGCCAGGGCCGGTTACGCAGTATTTT.

The chain is built from TRBV4-2 and TRBJ1-2; the D is unclear. The CDR3 extends over 16 amino acids. CDR1 is LGHNA, CDR2 YNFKEQ, per germline. Trimming shortened V by 0 bases and J by 4 bases, and 15 bases separated the two germline ends. The CDR3 reads CASSQDLAMGGYGYTF. As DNA, the CDR3 is TGTGCCAGCAGCCAAGATTTAGCGATGGGAGGCTATGGCTACACCTTC.

Concerning this clone itself: Other DNA sequences within the sample encode an identical CDR3. The CDR3 sequence: CASRDRGTDTQYF. The CDR3 DNA sequence: TGTGCCAGTAGGGACAGGGGTACAGATACGCAGTATTTT. This chain joins TRBV19 and TRBJ2-3; 9 positions agree with TRBD1. Losses at the gene ends were 6 bases for V and 3 bases for J; bases not matched to a gene: 1. Germline V gene sequence: CDR1 LNHDA, CDR2 SQIVND (reference sequence). The CDR3 length is 13 residues.

The chain couples TRBV6-5 to TRBJ2-5; D may be TRBD1 (6 bases). The J call is in doubt because the DNA end fits TRBJ2-7 better. The CDR3 consists of 14 residues. Germline lookup yields CDR1 MNHEY and CDR2 SVGAGI. In DNA form, the CDR3 reads TGTGCCAGCAGCCCCTCTCAGGGGCCCTACGAGCAGTACTTC. Translation gives CASSPSQGPYEQYF.

The chain combines TRBV7-9 with TRBJ2-2; 7 nucleotides match TRBD2. With 3 bases clipped from V and 1 base from J, the junction kept 11 bases outside the gene matches. CDR1 is SEHNR and CDR2 is FQNEAQ in the germline V gene (reference sequence). The CDR3 contains 18 residues. CDR3 region: CASSFRGDLKVNTGELFF. In nucleotides, the CDR3 is TGTGCCAGCAGCTTTCGGGGGGACCTCAAGGTGAACACCGGGGAGCTGTTTTTT.

This sequence joins TRBV7-2 and TRBJ2-5; D gene uncertain. V was shortened by 1 base and J by 4 bases, with 7 bases between the two germline ends. Germline assignment: CDR1 SGHTA and CDR2 FQGNSA. This CDR3 is 13 amino acids long. The CDR3 region has the DNA TGTGCCAGCAGCTTAGTTGGCCGAGAGACCCAGTACTTC. Amino acid sequence: CASSLVGRETQYF. Drawing the rest from reference TRBV7-2 and TRBJ2-5, the complete variable domain is GAGVSQSPSNKVTEKGKDVELRCDPISGHTALYWYRQSLGQGLEFLIYFQGNSAPDKSGLPSDRFSAERTGGSVSTLTIQRTQQEDSAVYLCASSLVGRETQYFGPGTRLLVL.

The J gene is TRBJ2-2, the V gene TRBV5-1, with 9 nucleotides matching TRBD1. Germline values: CDR1 SGHRS, CDR2 YFSETQ. Trimming removed 2 bases from V and 6 bases from J; junction bases left unmatched: 5. The CDR3 has 15 amino acids. The CDR3 nucleotides read TGCGCCAGCAGCTTCGGGACAGGGTTTTCCGGGGAGCTGTTTTTT. Amino acid sequence: CASSFGTGFSGELFF. The full variable domain, completed using reference TRBV5-1 and TRBJ2-2, is KAGVTQTPRYLIKTRGQQVTLSCSPISGHRSVSWYQQTPGQGLQFLFEYFSETQRNKGNFPGRFSGRQFSNSRSEMNVSTLELGDSALYLCASSFGTGFSGELFFGEGSRLTVL.

The chain uses TRBV5-4 and TRBJ2-7; 11 bases line up with TRBD2. This CDR3 is built from 16 residues. Trimming took 4 bases from V and 2 from J; bases not matched to a gene: 8. Germline CDR1 SGHNT, CDR2 YYREEE (reference sequence). CDR3 amino acids: CASSLGTSGTTYEQYF. CDR3 DNA: TGTGCCAGCAGCCTTGGGACTAGCGGAACCACCTACGAGCAGTACTTC.

The rearrangement joins TRBV4-2 to TRBJ2-7; 10 bases fit TRBD2. After removal of 5 bases from V and 0 bases from J, the junction contained 7 bases not matched to a gene. The V gene's germline CDR1 is LGHNA and CDR2 YNFKEQ. The CDR3 contains 16 residues. This CDR3 is CASSSIAGGNSYEQYF. Here the CDR3 DNA reads TGTGCCAGCAGCTCCATAGCGGGAGGAAACTCCTACGAGCAGTACTTC.

The CDR3, as DNA: TGCAGCGTTGTGCGCAGGGCTCAGAACCATGAGCAGTTCTTC. Amino acid sequence: CSVVRRAQNHEQFF. The chain has TRBV29-1 and TRBJ2-1; tentative D call: TRBD1 (5 bases). The CDR3 spans 14 residues. Germline CDR1 and CDR2: SQVTM and ANQGSEA. The V end was cut by 4 bases, the J end by 8 bases, with 18 bases between.

A single count supports this clone. The chain couples TRBV5-1 to TRBJ1-3, with a weak D call TRBD1 (5 bases). This CDR3 comprises 14 residues. Germline CDR1 reads SGHRS; CDR2 reads YFSETQ. Trimming shortened V by 3 bases and J by 0 bases, and 7 bases separated the two germline ends. CDR3 in amino acids: CASSSTDSGNTIYF. The CDR3 nucleotides are TGCGCCAGCAGCTCGACAGACTCTGGAAACACCATATATTTT.

In the case of this clone: Relative to the germline gene, one junction end is altered; a read error may explain this. The rearrangement joins TRBV7-7 to TRBJ1-4; perhaps TRBD1 as D (5 bases). CDR3 length equals 13 residues. Looked up from germline, CDR1 is SSHAT and CDR2 is FNYEAQ (reference sequence). The CDR3 nucleotides read TGTGCTAGCAGCTTAGCAGGGAGTGAAAAACTGTTTTTT. Protein: CASSLAGSEKLFF.

In this sample, this clone turned up once. One end of the junction is discordant with germline, which a read error may explain. This chain uses TRBV18 with TRBJ2-5; D possibly corresponds to TRBD1 (6 bases). The germline CDR1 and CDR2 sequences are KGHSH and LQKENI. The length of the CDR3 is 14 residues. The CDR3 DNA sequence: TGTGCCAGTTCACCACCGCAGGGGTCAGAGACCCAGTACTTC. The encoded protein is CASSPPQGSETQYF. Full variable domain (outside the CDR3, taken from reference TRBV18 and TRBJ2-5): NAGVMQNPRHLVRRRGQEARLRCSPMKGHSHVYWYRQLPEEGLKFMVYLQKENIIDESGMPKERFSAEFPKEGPSILRIQQVVRGDSAAYFCASSPPQGSETQYFGPGTRLLVL.

This chain connects TRBV19 to TRBJ2-7; 9 bases map to TRBD2. This CDR3 region has 15 residues. V lost 2 bases to trimming and J lost 6 bases; unmatched junction nucleotides: 8. CDR1 is LNHDA, CDR2 SQIVND, per germline (reference sequence). The CDR3 DNA sequence: TGTGCCAGTAGTATACGGCCAGCGGGAGGCTCCGAGCAGTACTTC. This codes for CASSIRPAGGSEQYF.

This chain connects TRBV6-4 to TRBJ2-2; 9 nucleotides line up with TRBD2. CDR3 length equals 15 residues. V lost 6 bases to trimming and J lost 1 base; unmatched junction nucleotides: 3. The germline V gene encodes CDR1 MRHNA and CDR2 SNTAGT. The CDR3 here is CASRALAGNTGELFF. CDR3 DNA sequence: TGTGCCAGCAGGGCACTAGCGGGGAACACCGGGGAGCTGTTTTTT.

The chain recombines TRBV7-3 with TRBJ2-1, with TRBD2 as a possible D gene (6 bases). CDR1 is SGHTA, CDR2 FQGTGA, per germline. This CDR3 is built from 15 residues. V was clipped by 5 bases and J by 0 bases, with 11 bases between them. The CDR3 DNA follows: TGTGCCAGCAGCATAGCGGCCGTCTCCTACAATGAGCAGTTCTTC. This sequence encodes CASSIAAVSYNEQFF. The whole variable domain, remainder taken from reference TRBV7-3 and TRBJ2-1, is GAGVSQTPSNKVTEKGKYVELRCDPISGHTALYWYRQSLGQGPEFLIYFQGTGAADDSGLPNDRFFAVRPEGSVSTLKIQRTERGDSAVYLCASSIAAVSYNEQFFGPGTRLTVL.

The rearrangement uses TRBV9 and TRBJ2-3; 11 bases agree with TRBD2. The CDR3 contains 16 residues. The germline V gene has CDR1 SGDLS and CDR2 YYNGEE. After removal of 0 bases from V and 4 bases from J, the junction contained 4 bases not matched to a gene. This CDR3 is CASSVGVAGGSDTQYF. CDR3 bases: TGTGCCAGCAGCGTAGGGGTAGCGGGAGGGTCAGATACGCAGTATTTT.

This clone turned up a few times. This rearrangement joins TRBV14 to TRBJ2-7, with 9 bases lining up with TRBD1. CDR1 and CDR2 from the germline V gene are SGHDN and FVKESK. Losses at the gene ends were 3 bases for V and 3 bases for J; bases not matched to a gene: 6. There are 15 residues in the CDR3. The CDR3 protein is CASSHSPGQGYEQYF. CDR3 coding DNA: TGTGCCAGCAGCCATTCCCCGGGACAGGGCTACGAGCAGTACTTC.

The CDR3 DNA sequence: TGTGCCAGCAGCGGGACAGGTCCTGCCCGGGGGATATATATGAGCAATCAGCCCCAGCATTTT. It yields the protein CASSGTGPARGIYMSNQPQHF. V and J are TRBV2 and TRBJ1-5, with 8 bases fitting TRBD1. The germline CDR1 and CDR2 sequences are SNHLY and FYNNEI. Trimming at V came to 6 bases and at J to 1 base, leaving 23 bases not matched to a gene. This CDR3 region has 21 residues.

In DNA, the CDR3 is TGTGCCAGCAGCGACCCCGGACTAGCGGTGACCTACGAGCAGTACTTC. Translating it yields CASSDPGLAVTYEQYF. The V gene is TRBV6-6, the J gene TRBJ2-7; TRBD2 matches 10 bases. CDR3 size: 16 residues. V gave up 6 bases and J gave up 2 bases; unmatched junction bases: 10. Looked up from germline, CDR1 is MNHNY and CDR2 is SVGAGI (reference sequence).

The V call is TRBV6-1, the J call TRBJ2-4; the match to TRBD2 covers 14 bases. Germline V gives CDR1 MNHNS, CDR2 SASEGT. The CDR3 sequence is 19 residues long. V trimming: 4 bases; J trimming: 0 bases; junction bases outside the gene matches: 8. The DNA of the CDR3 is TGTGCCAGCAGTGGGACTAGCGGGGGGCGGGGGATAGCCAAAAACATTCAGTACTTC. Translated: CASSGTSGGRGIAKNIQYF.

The chain has TRBV9 and TRBJ2-5; 7 nucleotides line up with TRBD1. Trimming removed 3 bases from V and 4 bases from J; junction bases left unmatched: 6. CDR1 and CDR2 from the germline V gene are SGDLS and YYNGEE. CDR3 length equals 14 residues. CDR3 loop: CASSEGAGVETQYF. In nucleotides, the CDR3 is TGTGCCAGCAGCGAGGGGGCAGGGGTAGAGACCCAGTACTTC. Supplemented by reference TRBV9 and TRBJ2-5, the full variable domain reads DSGVTQTPKHLITATGQRVTLRCSPRSGDLSVYWYQQSLDQGLQFLIQYYNGEERAKGNILERFSAQQFPDLHSELNLSSLELGDSALYFCASSEGAGVETQYFGPGTRLLVL.